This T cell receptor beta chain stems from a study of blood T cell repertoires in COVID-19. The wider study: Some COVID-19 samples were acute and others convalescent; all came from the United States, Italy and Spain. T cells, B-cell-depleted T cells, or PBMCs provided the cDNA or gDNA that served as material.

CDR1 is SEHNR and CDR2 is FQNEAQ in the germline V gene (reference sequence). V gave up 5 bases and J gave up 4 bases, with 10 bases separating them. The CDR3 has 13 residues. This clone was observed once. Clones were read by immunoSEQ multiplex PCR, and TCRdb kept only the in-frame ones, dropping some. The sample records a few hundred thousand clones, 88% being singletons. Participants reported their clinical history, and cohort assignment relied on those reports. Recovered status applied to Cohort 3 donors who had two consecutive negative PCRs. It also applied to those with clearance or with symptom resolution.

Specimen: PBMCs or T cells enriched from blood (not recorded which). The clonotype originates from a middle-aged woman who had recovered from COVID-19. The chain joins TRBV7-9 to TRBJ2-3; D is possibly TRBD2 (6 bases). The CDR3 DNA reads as TGTGCCAGCAGCCGCACGGGGGCAGATACGCAGTATTTT. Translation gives CASSRTGADTQYF.